This is a list of T cell receptor beta chains from one sample in a study of blood T cell repertoires in COVID-19. The assay was immunoSEQ multiplex PCR, and TCRdb's table has in-frame clones only and misses some. The table has approximately 220,000 clones, 70% to 90% seen once. Sequencing was carried out using peripheral blood. These receptors were collected from a woman in her fifties or sixties with acute or convalescent COVID-19. The CDR3 runs from the conserved cysteine through the conserved F or W. Fields, in order: D gene, V gene, J gene, clone size, CDR3 DNA, CDR3 protein. The D gene is left open where the match is weak. A row's size may be missing; if present it is once, few, many or a size class.

D gene: -; V gene: TRBV11-2; J gene: TRBJ2-3; clone size: -; CDR3 DNA: TGTGCCAGCAGCTATTTTCCTCTCCAGGGAGGAAGCACAGATACGCAGTATTTT; CDR3 protein: CASSYFPLQGGSTDTQYF
D gene: TRBD2; V gene: TRBV27; J gene: TRBJ2-3; clone size: -; CDR3 DNA: TGTGCCAGCAGTTTATCGGCGGGAGGCGGCACAGATACGCAGTATTTT; CDR3 protein: CASSLSAGGGTDTQYF
D gene: -; V gene: TRBV14; J gene: TRBJ1-6; clone size: -; CDR3 DNA: TGTGCCAGCAGCCAAGATAAGAGTTGGGTGCGGAATTCACCCCTCCACTTT; CDR3 protein: CASSQDKSWVRNSPLHF
D gene: -; V gene: TRBV3-1/TRBV3-2; J gene: TRBJ1-2; clone size: -; CDR3 DNA: TGTGCCACCGCTAACGGGCTTGAGGGCGGCTACACCTTC; CDR3 protein: CATANGLEGGYTF
D gene: -; V gene: TRBV2; J gene: TRBJ2-2; clone size: -; CDR3 DNA: TGTGCCAGCAGTGTAGCAGGGGACACCGGGGAGCTGTTTTTT; CDR3 protein: CASSVAGDTGELFF
D gene: -; V gene: TRBV9; J gene: TRBJ1-2; clone size: -; CDR3 DNA: TGTGCCAGCGCCCGAGAGACTTATGGCTACACCTTC; CDR3 protein: CASARETYGYTF
D gene: TRBD1; V gene: TRBV20-1; J gene: TRBJ1-2; clone size: -; CDR3 DNA: TGCAGTGCTAGTACCCCTTTTCGACAGGGGGTGAACTATGGCTACACCTTC; CDR3 protein: CSASTPFRQGVNYGYTF
D gene: -; V gene: TRBV28; J gene: TRBJ1-5; clone size: -; CDR3 DNA: TGTGCCAGCAGCTACAGGGCGAATCAGCCCCAGCATTTT; CDR3 protein: CASSYRANQPQHF
D gene: TRBD2; V gene: TRBV29-1; J gene: TRBJ2-5; clone size: -; CDR3 DNA: TGCAGCGCCCCGGGAGGGGGTGGGGAGACCCAGTACTTC; CDR3 protein: CSAPGGGGETQYF
D gene: TRBD2; V gene: TRBV7-2; J gene: TRBJ2-1; clone size: -; CDR3 DNA: TGTGCCAGCAGCCCCCGCAGCGGGAGAAAAGATGAGCAGTTCTTC; CDR3 protein: CASSPRSGRKDEQFF
D gene: TRBD1; V gene: TRBV5-4; J gene: TRBJ2-5; clone size: -; CDR3 DNA: TGTGCCAGCAGCATCCCCGGGACAGGGATGGAGACCCAGTACTTC; CDR3 protein: CASSIPGTGMETQYF
D gene: -; V gene: TRBV11-2; J gene: TRBJ2-2; clone size: -; CDR3 DNA: TGTGCCAGCAGTTCCCCGACCAGGGGCGCGAACACCGGGGAGCTGTTTTTT; CDR3 protein: CASSSPTRGANTGELFF
D gene: TRBD2; V gene: TRBV6-2/TRBV6-3; J gene: TRBJ2-7; clone size: -; CDR3 DNA: TGTGCCAGCAGTTGGGAGGGTAAGGGGCCGGACTACGAGCAGTACTTC; CDR3 protein: CASSWEGKGPDYEQYF
D gene: -; V gene: TRBV7-6; J gene: TRBJ2-3; clone size: -; CDR3 DNA: TGTGCCAGCAGCTTGAGCATTGGAGATACGCAGTATTTT; CDR3 protein: CASSLSIGDTQYF
D gene: -; V gene: TRBV5-1; J gene: TRBJ2-2; clone size: -; CDR3 DNA: TGCGCCAGCAGCTTCGGCGGGGAGCTGTTTTTT; CDR3 protein: CASSFGGELFF
D gene: -; V gene: TRBV24-1; J gene: TRBJ2-2; clone size: -; CDR3 DNA: TGTGCCACCAGCGCCGGGACAAGGGCCACCGGGGAGCTGTTTTTT; CDR3 protein: CATSAGTRATGELFF
D gene: -; V gene: TRBV2; J gene: TRBJ1-2; clone size: -; CDR3 DNA: TGTGCCAGCAGTGTTGGGGGGGTGATTGGCTACACCTTC; CDR3 protein: CASSVGGVIGYTF
D gene: TRBD1; V gene: TRBV7-2; J gene: TRBJ2-5; clone size: -; CDR3 DNA: TGTGCCAGCAGCCCCCCGGGACAGGGTAGGGAGACCCAGTACTTC; CDR3 protein: CASSPPGQGRETQYF
D gene: -; V gene: TRBV7-2; J gene: TRBJ1-4; clone size: -; CDR3 DNA: TGTGCCAGCAGCCCGCGTGGCGGCGTGACTGAAAAACTGTTTTTT; CDR3 protein: CASSPRGGVTEKLFF
D gene: -; V gene: TRBV9; J gene: TRBJ1-1; clone size: few; CDR3 DNA: TGTGCCAGCAGCGTAGGAACAGGTTGGAACACTGAAGCTTTCTTT; CDR3 protein: CASSVGTGWNTEAFF
D gene: TRBD1; V gene: TRBV19; J gene: TRBJ2-7; clone size: -; CDR3 DNA: TGTGCCAGTAGTATACGGGGTAGGGGGCTGTGGGAGCAGTACTTC; CDR3 protein: CASSIRGRGLWEQYF
D gene: -; V gene: TRBV28; J gene: TRBJ2-3; clone size: many; CDR3 DNA: TGTGCCAGCAGTCGCACTAGCACAGATACGCAGTATTTT; CDR3 protein: CASSRTSTDTQYF
D gene: TRBD2; V gene: TRBV6-6; J gene: TRBJ2-3; clone size: -; CDR3 DNA: TGTGCCAGCAGTTCGGGAGGCGGGTATACGCAGTATTTT; CDR3 protein: CASSSGGGYTQYF
D gene: TRBD1; V gene: TRBV30; J gene: TRBJ2-7; clone size: -; CDR3 DNA: TGTGCCTGGAGTCACGGGCAGGGACAGAGCGAGCAGTACTTC; CDR3 protein: CAWSHGQGQSEQYF
D gene: TRBD2; V gene: TRBV19; J gene: TRBJ2-1; clone size: -; CDR3 DNA: TGTGCCAGTAAGGCGGGAGGTGAGCAGTTCTTC; CDR3 protein: CASKAGGEQFF
D gene: -; V gene: TRBV11-1; J gene: TRBJ1-1; clone size: -; CDR3 DNA: TGTGCCAGCAGCCGCGCGATTCAGGGCGCTGAAGCTTTCTTT; CDR3 protein: CASSRAIQGAEAFF
D gene: -; V gene: TRBV29-1; J gene: TRBJ1-1; clone size: -; CDR3 DNA: TGCAGCGTTGACCTGGGGGGGGGCGGTGAAGCTTTCTTT; CDR3 protein: CSVDLGGGGEAFF
D gene: TRBD1; V gene: TRBV6-5; J gene: TRBJ2-1; clone size: -; CDR3 DNA: TGTGCCAGCAGAATACCGGGACAGGGGAATGAGCAGTTCTTC; CDR3 protein: CASRIPGQGNEQFF
D gene: -; V gene: TRBV19; J gene: TRBJ1-1; clone size: -; CDR3 DNA: TGTGCCAGTAGTATGGGGGGGACAACTGAAGCTTTCTTT; CDR3 protein: CASSMGGTTEAFF
D gene: -; V gene: TRBV29-1; J gene: TRBJ1-2; clone size: -; CDR3 DNA: TGCAGCGCCCCTCGGGAAAGTTATGGCTACACCTTC; CDR3 protein: CSAPRESYGYTF
D gene: TRBD1; V gene: TRBV19; J gene: TRBJ1-2; clone size: -; CDR3 DNA: TGTGCCAGTGAGGCCTTCCGACAGGGACAAAATGGCTACACCTTC; CDR3 protein: CASEAFRQGQNGYTF
D gene: -; V gene: TRBV4-1; J gene: TRBJ1-2; clone size: -; CDR3 DNA: TGCGCCAGCAGCCCCCCAGGATACCGTGGCTACACCTTC; CDR3 protein: CASSPPGYRGYTF
D gene: -; V gene: TRBV30; J gene: TRBJ2-1; clone size: -; CDR3 DNA: TGTGCCTGGAGTGGCGGGGACCTATTTCAGTTCTTC; CDR3 protein: CAWSGGDLFQFF
D gene: -; V gene: TRBV5-1; J gene: TRBJ1-1; clone size: -; CDR3 DNA: TGCGCCAGCAGCTTGGCCGAACGCAGCACTGAAGCTTTCTTT; CDR3 protein: CASSLAERSTEAFF
D gene: TRBD1; V gene: TRBV4-3; J gene: TRBJ1-2; clone size: -; CDR3 DNA: TGCGCCAGCAGCCAAGGGGACAGATCTTATGGCTACACCTTC; CDR3 protein: CASSQGDRSYGYTF
D gene: TRBD1; V gene: TRBV19; J gene: TRBJ2-1; clone size: -; CDR3 DNA: TGTGCCAGTAGTAGGGACAGGGGATGGGGTGAGCAGTTCTTC; CDR3 protein: CASSRDRGWGEQFF
D gene: -; V gene: TRBV24-1; J gene: TRBJ2-5; clone size: once; CDR3 DNA: TGTGCCACCAGTGATGCTTCGGACATCCAAGAGACCCAGTACTTC; CDR3 protein: CATSDASDIQETQYF
D gene: TRBD2; V gene: TRBV29-1; J gene: TRBJ2-3; clone size: -; CDR3 DNA: TGCAGCGTTGGAAGGGACTACACAGATACGCAGTATTTT; CDR3 protein: CSVGRDYTDTQYF
D gene: TRBD1; V gene: TRBV6-5; J gene: TRBJ1-4; clone size: -; CDR3 DNA: TGTGCCAGCAGTTACTCGAAGGGGGCGGGGGAAAAACTGTTTTTT; CDR3 protein: CASSYSKGAGEKLFF
D gene: -; V gene: TRBV9; J gene: TRBJ2-3; clone size: few; CDR3 DNA: TGTGCCAGCAGCTCGAGGGGCGGGGTGATCACAGATACGCAGTATTTT; CDR3 protein: CASSSRGGVITDTQYF
D gene: TRBD2; V gene: TRBV29-1; J gene: TRBJ2-1; clone size: -; CDR3 DNA: TGCAGCTTTCGGACTAGCTCGTACAATGAGCAGTTCTTC; CDR3 protein: CSFRTSSYNEQFF
D gene: TRBD2; V gene: TRBV19; J gene: TRBJ2-3; clone size: -; CDR3 DNA: TGTGCCAGTAGTATCCGCCCGCCTAGCGGGGACTTCACAGATACGCAGTATTTT; CDR3 protein: CASSIRPPSGDFTDTQYF
D gene: -; V gene: TRBV2; J gene: TRBJ2-2; clone size: -; CDR3 DNA: TGTGCCAGCAGTCCGGTGACGGGGAGGACCGGGGAGCTGTTTTTT; CDR3 protein: CASSPVTGRTGELFF
D gene: -; V gene: TRBV19; J gene: TRBJ2-5; clone size: -; CDR3 DNA: TGTGCCAGTAGTATACTGTCCAGGGATGGGGAGACCCAGTACTTC; CDR3 protein: CASSILSRDGETQYF
D gene: TRBD2; V gene: TRBV9; J gene: TRBJ2-1; clone size: -; CDR3 DNA: TGTGCCAGCAGCCGGGGACTAGCGGGACAATCTAGCTCCTACAATGAGCAGTTCTTC; CDR3 protein: CASSRGLAGQSSSYNEQFF
D gene: TRBD1; V gene: TRBV4-2; J gene: TRBJ1-1; clone size: -; CDR3 DNA: TGTGCCAGCAGCCAAGTAAAGACAGGGTACACTGAAGCTTTCTTT; CDR3 protein: CASSQVKTGYTEAFF
D gene: -; V gene: TRBV5-1; J gene: TRBJ1-6; clone size: -; CDR3 DNA: TGCGCCAGCAGCTTTGTGACAGGACTCTATAATTCACCCCTCCACTTT; CDR3 protein: CASSFVTGLYNSPLHF
D gene: -; V gene: TRBV24-1; J gene: TRBJ1-5; clone size: once; CDR3 DNA: TGTGCCACCAGTGATTCCTCAGGGAACCATCAGCCCCAGCATTTT; CDR3 protein: CATSDSSGNHQPQHF
D gene: TRBD1; V gene: TRBV15; J gene: TRBJ1-2; clone size: -; CDR3 DNA: TGTGCCACCAGCACCATAGGGACAGGGGGCGCTGAGAACTATGGCTACACCTTC; CDR3 protein: CATSTIGTGGAENYGYTF
D gene: -; V gene: TRBV7-2; J gene: TRBJ2-1; clone size: once; CDR3 DNA: TGTGCCAGCAGCCAAAATAATGAGCAGTTCTTC; CDR3 protein: CASSQNNEQFF
D gene: -; V gene: TRBV9; J gene: TRBJ2-5; clone size: many; CDR3 DNA: TGTGCCAGCAGCGTAGCTTCGTCCGGGGGCCAAGAGACCCAGTACTTC; CDR3 protein: CASSVASSGGQETQYF
D gene: TRBD1; V gene: TRBV2; J gene: TRBJ2-2; clone size: -; CDR3 DNA: TGTGCCAGCAGTGACAGGGGGCTCGGGGAGCTGTTTTTT; CDR3 protein: CASSDRGLGELFF
D gene: TRBD2; V gene: TRBV30; J gene: TRBJ2-5; clone size: -; CDR3 DNA: TGTGCCTGGACTAGCGGCCACCAAGAGACCCAGTACTTC; CDR3 protein: CAWTSGHQETQYF
D gene: -; V gene: TRBV4-2; J gene: TRBJ1-4; clone size: -; CDR3 DNA: TGTGCCAGCAGCCAAGATGGGGCGAGGGGGGAAAAACTGTTTTTT; CDR3 protein: CASSQDGARGEKLFF
D gene: -; V gene: TRBV9; J gene: TRBJ1-4; clone size: once; CDR3 DNA: TGTGCCAGCAGCGTGGGAGTTACCAATGAAAAACTGTTTTTT; CDR3 protein: CASSVGVTNEKLFF
D gene: -; V gene: TRBV19; J gene: TRBJ2-1; clone size: -; CDR3 DNA: TGTGCCAGTAGTCTGGGGGGACCAGATGAGCAGTTCTTC; CDR3 protein: CASSLGGPDEQFF
D gene: TRBD2; V gene: TRBV7-2; J gene: TRBJ2-7; clone size: -; CDR3 DNA: TGTGCCAGCAGCTTAGCGCGAGGCGGGAGTAGCTACGAGCAGTACTTC; CDR3 protein: CASSLARGGSSYEQYF
D gene: TRBD1; V gene: TRBV6-5; J gene: TRBJ1-4; clone size: -; CDR3 DNA: TGTGCCAGCAGTCCTCGACAGGGTTGGCGAGAAAAACTGTTTTTT; CDR3 protein: CASSPRQGWREKLFF
D gene: -; V gene: TRBV5-1; J gene: TRBJ1-1; clone size: -; CDR3 DNA: TGCGCCAGCAGCCCCTTGGCGGGGAAGAACACTGAAGCTTTCTTT; CDR3 protein: CASSPLAGKNTEAFF